This TCR beta chain is from a study of beta chain features in type 1 diabetes (dated 2018 in TCRdb). At the level of the whole study: Patients and healthy donors did not differ in mean age, gender distribution, total cell number or subset yield. Naive and central memory subsets were obtained from all 30 or so donors, but regulatory and stem cell-like memory subsets were isolated from only 8 patients and roughly 8 healthy donors. A total of some 100,000,000 sorted cells were examined across all samples, and a strong correlation was observed between cell number per subset and RNA yield. The study compared the TCRB repertoires of sorted circulating CD4+ T cell subsets in recently diagnosed type 1 diabetes patients with those in matched healthy donors.

Results the study describes overall, beyond this receptor: Shorter templates might have been favored by PCR, but patient and control samples were amplified and corrected together, so both groups would have been affected equally by any skew. Because cDNA was sequenced instead of genomic DNA, activated cells with high expression could be over-represented, although the groups did not differ in activation or CD3 levels. Only small numbers of individuals were included in the HLA sub-analyses, which left unresolved whether HLA type had any influence on TCRB rearrangement. The naive, central memory and regulatory TCRB repertoires appeared to resemble one another more closely among patients than among healthy donors. A moderate but significant shortening of TCRB CDR3 length was observed in type 1 diabetes patients in all four CD4+ subsets. Fewer insertions and more nucleotide deletions at VDJ recombination sites were observed in patients with type 1 diabetes, implying thymic rearrangement abnormalities.

Counted from cysteine to phenylalanine, this CDR3 has 14 amino acids. The entry retains the CDR3 DNA only, 42 bases that are in frame from base 1. The germline V gene (reference sequence) gives CDR1 as SEHNR and CDR2 as FQNEAQ. V is pared back by 10 bases and J by 8 bases, with 20 bases lying between the germline termini. From each donor, a single peripheral blood sample of roughly 0.11 L on average was drawn into heparinised tubes. Using a panel that included CD45RO, CCR7, CD25, CD127, CD95 and CD27, naive, central memory, regulatory and stem cell-like memory CD4+ T cells were sorted on a BD FACSAria II. Every sorted population had a purity above 95%. Right away, PBMCs were isolated by Lymphoprep density gradient centrifugation and were stained directly, with no culture step. So that batch effects would be minimized, each experiment stained and sorted samples in pairs, pairing one healthy donor with one patient.

With regard to this clone: Its antigen remains undetermined. Base qualities are not provided; no much larger clone lies one nucleotide away.

The High Capacity cDNA Reverse Transcription Kit was used to reverse transcribe all of the isolated RNA, meaning that expressed TCRB transcripts were what got sequenced. Deep immunoSEQ sequencing was performed on naive, central memory and regulatory T cell samples, with an average of around 3.5 million total reads per sample. After sorted cells were lysed in RLT buffer, RNA was extracted with DNase-treated RNeasy Micro or Mini kits, with the choice depending on cell number. Each cell subset was processed separately to prevent cross-contamination, with patient and healthy donor samples processed together. The immunoSEQ multiplex PCR was used to amplify TCRB sequences from cDNA, yielding 87-bp fragments that span the CDR3 region. Sequencing of the amplicons was performed on the Illumina HiSeq platform. The original pipeline was this. PCR bias was corrected computationally using synthetic template baselines, and reads within Hamming distance 2 were collapsed, with unmergeable singletons discarded. Reads were aligned against IMGT so that V, D and J genes, CDR3 length and insertions or deletions at six rearrangement sites could be assigned. Within each subset, clonotype counts were normalized to sorted cell number, after which true diversity and Gini coefficients were computed with the tcR R package. The overlap coefficient, calculated on TCRB nucleotide sequences, was used to measure repertoire sharing. The table was pulled from immuneACCESS by TCRdb, which kept in-frame rearrangements only. Such tables lose some clones; where checked, under half of the loss comes from unresolved V genes, and the rest has no known cause. V and J calls and clone size follow that table, whereas D and trimming were derived from the DNA. A total of about 160,000 clones appear in this sample, 7.5% to 9.5% of them only once. The ten largest clones capture under 0.65% of the sample.

The sequence joins TRBV7-9 to TRBJ2-2, and possibly TRBD2, on 6 matching bases. The clonotype comes from a woman aged 18-29 years with type 1 diabetes. Sequencing was done on a sample of central memory CD4+ T cells from blood. The nucleotide sequence is given as TGTGCCACCGCGCCTGCGGGAAGAGTGGGGGAGCTGTTTTTT. It is translated as CATAPAGRVGELFF.